This TCR beta chain was profiled in a study of control samples from healthy donors and cancer patients. The CDR3 is 15 residues long. CDR1 is LNHNV and CDR2 is YYDKDF in the germline V gene (reference sequence). Trimming left V 0 bases short and J 3 bases short, with 9 bases between. Clones were sequenced by immunoSEQ multiplex PCR, and TCRdb holds only the in-frame ones, with some missing. The sample consists of around 100,000 clones, roughly 94% of them appearing once. This clone ranks as medium-sized. The source is a woman aged 18-29 years in good health. V and J are TRBV15 and TRBJ1-5, with D maybe TRBD1 (5 bases). Input material: blood. This CDR3 reads CATSREGTNNQPQHF. Here the CDR3 DNA reads TGTGCCACCAGCAGAGAGGGGACGAACAATCAGCCCCAGCATTTT.